These 31 T cell receptor beta chains were all obtained from the same sample, sequenced in a study of cytomegalovirus exposure and HLA in healthy donors. PCR employed 60 Vbeta and 13 Jbeta primers. Only in-frame clones appear in the TCRdb table, and some are missing; sequencing was by immunoSEQ multiplex PCR. The sample includes more than 95,000 clones, about 81% of them seen just once. Source material: PBMCs. The receptors were sampled from a woman in her thirties in good health and CMV-seronegative.

The chain recombines TRBV4-1 with TRBJ1-2; TRBD1 might be the D (5 bases). The germline gives CDR1 MGHRA, CDR2 YSYEKL. V was clipped by 0 bases and J by 4 bases, with 12 bases between them. There are 15 residues in the CDR3. In DNA, the CDR3 is TGCGCCAGCAGCCAAGACCCGACAGTGGCCTATGGCTACACCTTC. This sequence encodes CASSQDPTVAYGYTF.

This chain joins TRBV7-2 and TRBJ2-7, with 10 bases matching TRBD2. The CDR3 has 16 residues. J lost 6 bases, V lost 2 bases, and 10 bases had no gene match. Germline loops: CDR1 SGHTA, CDR2 FQGNSA. The CDR3 DNA reads as TGTGCCAGCAGCTTATATTTTCAGCGGGAGGGTCGCGAGCAGTACTTC. It specifies CASSLYFQREGREQYF.

This clone came up a few times. The V gene is TRBV7-6, the J gene TRBJ2-2, with D tentatively TRBD2 (5 bases). Germline CDR1 is SGHVS and CDR2 is FNYEAQ. The CDR3 loop spans 13 amino acids. V gave up 3 bases and J gave up 7 bases, with 9 bases separating them. The CDR3 nucleotides read TGTGCCAGCAGCTTCGGGGAAGGCGGGGAGCTGTTTTTT. Translation: CASSFGEGGELFF.

In this sample, this clone turned up a few times. V is TRBV14 and J is TRBJ2-1; D gene unclear. Germline CDR1 reads SGHDN; CDR2 reads FVKESK. This CDR3 is built from 13 residues. V lost 1 base and J lost 5, with 6 bases in between. The CDR3 sequence: CASSQVNNNEQFF. The CDR3 coding sequence is TGTGCCAGCAGCCAAGTCAACAACAATGAGCAGTTCTTC.

This clone was picked up one time. This rearrangement joins TRBV10-3 to TRBJ2-7; D remains unclear. Germline lookup yields CDR1 ENHRY and CDR2 SYGVKD. The CDR3 has 14 amino acids. Deletions cut 1 base from V and 0 bases from J, with 7 bases between. CDR3 nucleotides: TGTGCCATCAGTGAGTTTCACGGCTCCTACGAGCAGTACTTC. Encoded protein: CAISEFHGSYEQYF.

This clone was recorded a few times. The rearrangement links TRBV6-6 to TRBJ1-2; the match to TRBD1 covers 9 bases. Germline V gives CDR1 MNHNY, CDR2 SVGAGI (reference sequence). CDR3 length: 13 residues. J lost 8 bases, V lost 5 bases, and 6 bases had no gene match. In nucleotides, the CDR3 is TGTGCCAGCAGTCGGGACAGGGAAGAGGGCTACACCTTC. As protein: CASSRDREEGYTF.

The chain has TRBV6-5 and TRBJ2-1; 11 nucleotides align to TRBD2. The V gene end was trimmed by 7 bases and the J gene end by 8 bases; junction bases not matched to a gene: 4. The CDR3 is made up of 13 amino acids. The germline CDR1 and CDR2 sequences are MNHEY and SVGAGI. The CDR3 reads CASTLAGAHEQFF. CDR3 nucleotide sequence: TGTGCCAGCACACTAGCGGGAGCACATGAGCAGTTCTTC.

This chain uses TRBV6-5 with TRBJ2-3; D call uncertain. This CDR3 has 13 amino acids. The V end was cut by 2 bases, the J end by 5 bases, with 8 bases between. Germline V CDR1 and CDR2: MNHEY, SVGAGI. The CDR3 DNA reads TGTGCCAGCAGTTACCAGGTAGAAGATACGCAGTATTTT. This codes for CASSYQVEDTQYF.

This chain uses TRBV30 with TRBJ2-3, with D possibly matching TRBD2 (5 bases). The V end was cut by 2 bases, the J end by 7 bases, with 13 bases between. CDR3 length equals 13 residues. Germline CDR1 GTSNPN, CDR2 SVGIG (reference sequence). The CDR3 nucleotides read TGTGCCTGGAGTCCCGGACTGTCAAATACGCAGTATTTT. Protein product: CAWSPGLSNTQYF.

V is TRBV5-8 and J is TRBJ1-1; the D gene is possibly TRBD1 (6 bases). Germline CDR1 reads SGHTS; CDR2 reads YDEGEE. CDR3 length equals 16 residues. V was trimmed by 4 bases and J by 4 bases, leaving 20 bases between them. The chain's CDR3 is CASSLYAAQGSTEAFF. Here the CDR3 DNA reads TGTGCCAGCAGCCTATACGCCGCCCAGGGGAGCACTGAAGCTTTCTTT.

The V call is TRBV18, the J call TRBJ2-4, with D possibly TRBD1 on 5 matching bases. V lost 4 bases to trimming and J lost 2 bases, with 15 bases between them. This CDR3 region has 16 residues. Germline V gives CDR1 KGHSH, CDR2 LQKENI. The CDR3 region is CASSLQKGFSKNIQYF. The DNA for the CDR3 is TGTGCCAGCTCACTCCAAAAGGGGTTTTCCAAAAACATTCAGTACTTC.

V and J are TRBV18 and TRBJ1-5, with a tentative D call TRBD1 (5 bases). Trimming left V 6 bases short and J 6 bases short, with 21 bases between. Per germline, CDR1 KGHSH and CDR2 LQKENI. The CDR3 length is 16 residues. CDR3 bases: TGTGCCAGCTCCCCATTCGGCCCGTCGGGGGGTCAGCCCCAGCATTTT. This codes for CASSPFGPSGGQPQHF.

The rearrangement joins TRBV2 to TRBJ1-5; a possible D gene is TRBD1 (5 bases). Trimming removed 10 bases from V and 4 bases from J, with 20 bases in between. Germline CDR1 reads SNHLY; CDR2 reads FYNNEI. This CDR3 has 15 residues. The CDR3 region is CATARERGPNQPQHF. The CDR3 DNA reads TGTGCCACCGCACGGGAGAGGGGTCCTAATCAGCCCCAGCATTTT.

The chain links TRBV4-2 to TRBJ2-2; D is unresolved. The V gene lost 0 bases and the J gene lost 7 bases, with 9 bases spanning the gap. Looked up from germline, CDR1 is LGHNA and CDR2 is YNFKEQ. This CDR3 contains 14 residues. The CDR3 DNA follows: TGTGCCAGCAGCCAAGATTTAACGGGCGGGGAGCTGTTTTTT. Protein sequence: CASSQDLTGGELFF.

The rearrangement links TRBV30 to TRBJ2-4, with D maybe TRBD1 (5 bases). The CDR3 extends over 12 amino acids. The V and J ends lost 2 bases and 9 bases respectively, with 11 bases between them. Looked up from germline, CDR1 is GTSNPN and CDR2 is SVGIG (reference sequence). The CDR3 DNA sequence: TGTGCCTGGAGTCGGCAGGGAAGCATTCAGTACTTC. Translated: CAWSRQGSIQYF.

V gene TRBV7-9 combines with J gene TRBJ2-1, with D maybe TRBD2 (6 bases). The CDR3 loop spans 17 amino acids. Between the trimmed V and J ends, which lost 6 bases and 4 bases, there was a span of 22 bases. Germline-derived CDR1 and CDR2 are SEHNR and FQNEAQ (reference sequence). CDR3 bases: TGTGCCAGCAGGGAGGCCTCGGGGGAGCTTACATACAATGAGCAGTTCTTC. It codes for CASREASGELTYNEQFF.

The chain combines TRBV5-1 with TRBJ2-7; TRBD2 agrees at 9 bases. The junction had 7 bases not matched to a gene; V was cut back by 0 bases and J by 3 bases. The CDR3 contains 16 residues. Germline V gene data show CDR1 as SGHRS and CDR2 as YFSETQ. The DNA of the CDR3 is TGCGCCAGCAGCTTGGGTTTAGCGGGGGTGAACTACGAGCAGTACTTC. Its translation: CASSLGLAGVNYEQYF.

The chain combines TRBV5-1 with TRBJ2-1; possibly TRBD1 for D (6 bases). Trimming left V 3 bases short and J 7 bases short, with 14 bases between. CDR3 length equals 14 residues. CDR1 is SGHRS, CDR2 YFSETQ, per germline. As DNA, the CDR3 is TGCGCCAGCAGCTCTGGTCGACAGGTAAATGAGCAGTTCTTC. This translates into CASSSGRQVNEQFF.

The rearrangement uses TRBV5-1 and TRBJ2-3; 11 bases agree with TRBD2. V gave up 2 bases and J gave up 3 bases; unmatched junction bases: 5. CDR1 and CDR2 from the germline V gene are SGHRS and YFSETQ. The length of the CDR3 is 16 residues. The CDR3 is CASSFVAGGPTDTQYF. The CDR3 nucleotides read TGCGCCAGCAGCTTCGTAGCGGGAGGGCCGACAGATACGCAGTATTTT.

The V call is TRBV6-5, the J call TRBJ1-2; no reliable D call. Trimming left V 2 bases short and J 5 bases short, with 15 bases between. Per the germline V gene, CDR1 is MNHEY and CDR2 is SVGAGI. This CDR3 has 15 residues. The CDR3 loop reads CASSYGLEVPYGYTF. DNA for the CDR3: TGTGCCAGCAGTTACGGTTTAGAAGTCCCATATGGCTACACCTTC.

The gene calls are TRBV30 and TRBJ1-1; perhaps TRBD1 as D (5 bases). CDR1 and CDR2 from the germline V gene are GTSNPN and SVGIG (reference sequence). CDR3 length: 13 residues. V lost 3 bases to trimming and J lost 3 bases, with 11 bases between them. The CDR3 here is CAWRARGYTEAFF. The CDR3 nucleotides are TGTGCCTGGAGAGCCCGGGGGTACACTGAAGCTTTCTTT.

The chain combines TRBV18 with TRBJ1-4; D unclear. Trimming removed 3 bases from V and 6 bases from J, with 11 bases in between. This CDR3 comprises 14 residues. Per germline, CDR1 KGHSH and CDR2 LQKENI. The CDR3 sequence: CASSPRSVDEKLFF. CDR3 nucleotides: TGTGCCAGCTCACCCCGTTCGGTAGATGAAAAACTGTTTTTT.

This clone showed up just a few times. This chain connects TRBV11-2 to TRBJ2-5; 8 bases are a match to TRBD2. Germline CDR1 reads SGHAT; CDR2 reads FQNNGV. Trimming took 5 bases from V and 8 from J; bases not matched to a gene: 13. This CDR3 has 15 residues. CDR3 sequence reads: CASSPEASGSRTQYF. CDR3 DNA sequence: TGTGCCAGCAGCCCTGAGGCTAGCGGGTCTCGCACCCAGTACTTC.

Comments on this clone: One end of the junction fails to match germline, which may point to a read error. The gene calls are TRBV10-2 and TRBJ1-1, with TRBD1 identical over 11 bases. This CDR3 spans 17 amino acids. Germline CDR1 is WSHSY and CDR2 is SAAADI. The CDR3 region has the DNA TGCGCCAGCAGTGAGTGGACAGGGGGCGCATCAGGTGCTGAAGCTTTTTTT. Translation gives CASSEWTGGASGAEAFF.

The chain links TRBV11-3 to TRBJ2-3, with a possible D match to TRBD2 (6 bases). CDR3 length: 14 residues. From germline, CDR1 is SGHNT and CDR2 YENEEA. V was shortened by 6 bases and J by 0 bases, with 10 bases between the two germline ends. The CDR3: CASSHGTSTDTQYF. The CDR3 DNA sequence: TGTGCCAGCAGTCACGGGACTAGCACAGATACGCAGTATTTT.

With regard to this clone: One end of the junction fails to match germline, which may point to a read error. The chain couples TRBV7-9 to TRBJ2-7, with 9 bases fitting TRBD2. This CDR3 region has 18 residues. Germline CDR1 is SEHNR and CDR2 is FQNEAQ (reference sequence). The CDR3 is CALGGRDTAGGTGVEQYF. The CDR3 DNA sequence: TGCGCCCTGGGGGGCCGGGACACAGCGGGGGGCACCGGCGTCGAGCAGTACTTC.

CDR3: CSPKVGQGSQPQHF. For the CDR3, the DNA is TGCAGCCCTAAAGTTGGACAGGGGAGTCAGCCCCAGCATTTT. The V call is TRBV29-1, the J call TRBJ1-5, with 9 bases aligning to TRBD1. Germline V gives CDR1 SQVTM, CDR2 ANQGSEA. This CDR3 is built from 14 residues. V lost 8 bases, J lost 6 bases, and 11 bases stayed unmatched.

This chain uses TRBV19 with TRBJ2-7, with D possibly TRBD2 on 5 matching bases. The CDR3 is made up of 13 amino acids. Germline values: CDR1 LNHDA, CDR2 SQIVND (reference sequence). V was trimmed by 5 bases and J by 3 bases, leaving 11 bases between them. The CDR3 region is CASSPDWDYEQYF. In DNA, the CDR3 is TGTGCCAGTAGTCCGGACTGGGACTACGAGCAGTACTTC.

Turning to this clone: One end of the junction varies from germline; a read error may be responsible. This chain uses TRBV7-7 with TRBJ2-5; 7 positions agree with TRBD1. Germline CDR1 reads SSHAT; CDR2 reads FNYEAQ (reference sequence). The CDR3 contains 15 residues. This chain's CDR3 is CASSPTVTGIGTQYF. Written as DNA, the CDR3 is TGTGCTAGCAGCCCCACCGTGACAGGGATCGGGACCCAGTACTTC.

The chain is built from TRBV10-3 and TRBJ1-2, with no clear D. Germline CDR1 reads ENHRY; CDR2 reads SYGVKD. The germline V and J ends were trimmed by 0 bases and 4 bases, with 12 bases remaining between them. The CDR3 has 15 residues. CDR3 amino acids: CAISESGRASYGYTF. The CDR3 DNA reads as TGTGCCATCAGTGAGTCTGGGAGGGCTTCCTATGGCTACACCTTC.

The chain joins TRBV15 to TRBJ1-1; 7 positions agree with TRBD1. The germline V gene has CDR1 LNHNV and CDR2 YYDKDF (reference sequence). Trimming took 5 bases from V and 3 from J; bases not matched to a gene: 6. The CDR3 contains 14 residues. CDR3: CATSGEQGYTEAFF. CDR3 nucleotide sequence: TGTGCCACCAGCGGCGAACAGGGGTACACTGAAGCTTTCTTT.